The sequence of this TCR beta chain was determined in a study of response to subunit inactivated influenza vaccine. This clonotype was seen only a few times. Via MiXCR, TCRdb re-called the RT-PCR reads, giving one row per CDR3 protein. The sample includes roughly 540,000 distinct CDR3 sequences, around a quarter of them seen just once. Germline V gene sequence: CDR1 MDHEN, CDR2 SYDVKM. The V end lost 7 bases, the J end lost 6 bases, and 10 bases lay between the germline ends. The CDR3 length is 12 residues. These data were likewise used in another study, on T cells expressing NK-cell markers. As that study records: It was by 5'RACE template switching with UMIs that TCR beta cDNA was made.

Material: CD4+ T cells sorted from PBMCs, obtained roughly 13 days after vaccination. The source is a man aged 50-59 years who received an inactivated influenza vaccine. This chain links TRBV28 with TRBJ2-1; no clear D gene. The CDR3 DNA sequence: TGTGCCAGCACCCTCCCCCCCAATGAGCAGTTCTTC. It codes for CASTLPPNEQFF.